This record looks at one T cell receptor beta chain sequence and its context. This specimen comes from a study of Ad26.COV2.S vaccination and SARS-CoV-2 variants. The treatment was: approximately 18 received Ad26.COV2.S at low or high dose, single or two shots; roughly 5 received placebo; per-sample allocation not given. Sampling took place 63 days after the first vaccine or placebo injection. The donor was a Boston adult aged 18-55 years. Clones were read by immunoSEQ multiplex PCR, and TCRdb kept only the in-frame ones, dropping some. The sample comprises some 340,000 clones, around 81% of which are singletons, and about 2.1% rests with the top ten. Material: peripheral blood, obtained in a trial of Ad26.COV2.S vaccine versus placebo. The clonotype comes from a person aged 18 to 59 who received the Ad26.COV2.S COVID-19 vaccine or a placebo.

DNA for the CDR3: TGTGCCAGCAGCTTAGACAGACACTCTGGAAACACCATATATTTT. Translation: CASSLDRHSGNTIYF. V and J are TRBV7-9 and TRBJ1-3; D gene uncertain. Trimming removed 1 base at V and 0 bases at J, with 7 bases between. Germline V gene sequence: CDR1 SEHNR, CDR2 FQNEAQ (reference sequence). The CDR3 totals 15 residues.